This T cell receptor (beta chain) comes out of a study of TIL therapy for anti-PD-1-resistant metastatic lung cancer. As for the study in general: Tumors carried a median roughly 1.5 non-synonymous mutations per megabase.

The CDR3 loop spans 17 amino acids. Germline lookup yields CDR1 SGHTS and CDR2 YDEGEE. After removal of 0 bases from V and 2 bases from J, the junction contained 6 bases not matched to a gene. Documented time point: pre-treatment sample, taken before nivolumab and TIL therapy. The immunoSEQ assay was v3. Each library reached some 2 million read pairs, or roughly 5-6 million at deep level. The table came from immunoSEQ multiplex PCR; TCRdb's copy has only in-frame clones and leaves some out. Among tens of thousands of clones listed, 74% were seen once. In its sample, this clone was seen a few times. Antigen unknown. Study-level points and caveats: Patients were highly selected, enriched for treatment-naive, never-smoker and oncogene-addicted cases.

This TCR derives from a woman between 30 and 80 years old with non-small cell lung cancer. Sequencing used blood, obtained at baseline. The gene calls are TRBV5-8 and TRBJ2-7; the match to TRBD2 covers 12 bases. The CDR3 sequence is CASSLARASGRAYEQYF. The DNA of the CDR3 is TGTGCCAGCAGCTTGGCGCGCGCTAGCGGGAGGGCCTACGAGCAGTACTTC.